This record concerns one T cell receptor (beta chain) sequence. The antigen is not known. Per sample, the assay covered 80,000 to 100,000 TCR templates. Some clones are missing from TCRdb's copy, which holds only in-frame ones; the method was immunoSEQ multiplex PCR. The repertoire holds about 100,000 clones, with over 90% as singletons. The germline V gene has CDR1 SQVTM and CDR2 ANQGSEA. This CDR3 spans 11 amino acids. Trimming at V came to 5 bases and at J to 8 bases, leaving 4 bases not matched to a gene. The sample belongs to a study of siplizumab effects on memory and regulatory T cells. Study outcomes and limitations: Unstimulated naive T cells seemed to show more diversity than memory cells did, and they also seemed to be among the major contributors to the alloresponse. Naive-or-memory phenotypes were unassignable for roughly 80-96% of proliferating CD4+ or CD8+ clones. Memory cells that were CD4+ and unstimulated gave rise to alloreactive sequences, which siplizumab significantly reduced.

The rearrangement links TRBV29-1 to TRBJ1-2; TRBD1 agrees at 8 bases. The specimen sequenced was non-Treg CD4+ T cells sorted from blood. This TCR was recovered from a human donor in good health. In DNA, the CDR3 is TGCAGCGTTCCGACAGGGGAAGGCTACACCTTC. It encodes CSVPTGEGYTF.